The T cell receptor beta chain under discussion was sequenced for a study of neoadjuvant nivolumab and ipilimumab in lung cancer. Regarding the study as a whole: From pretherapy to surgery, tumor richness and clonality rose with dual therapy. TCR richness and clonality were higher in tumors than adjacent uninvolved lung.

Concerning this clone itself: Antigen specificity is unknown.

The assay was immunoSEQ multiplex PCR, and TCRdb's table has in-frame clones only and misses some. The sample has roughly 4,700 clones, roughly 80% seen once. This sample comprised normal lung tissue adjacent to the tumor, obtained after neoadjuvant nivolumab, alone or with ipilimumab, at or shortly before surgery. The receptor comes from an adult with non-small cell lung cancer. Some clones in this sample may be carry-over from other donors' samples.

The DNA for the CDR3 is TGTGCCAGCAGTCTTTCAGGGCAAAATGAAAAACTGTTTTTT. Amino acids: CASSLSGQNEKLFF. V usage is TRBV2 and J usage is TRBJ1-4, with D perhaps TRBD1 (5 bases). Trimming pared 5 bases from V and 5 bases from J, leaving 12 bases between. CDR3 size: 14 residues. The germline CDR1 and CDR2 sequences are SNHLY and FYNNEI.